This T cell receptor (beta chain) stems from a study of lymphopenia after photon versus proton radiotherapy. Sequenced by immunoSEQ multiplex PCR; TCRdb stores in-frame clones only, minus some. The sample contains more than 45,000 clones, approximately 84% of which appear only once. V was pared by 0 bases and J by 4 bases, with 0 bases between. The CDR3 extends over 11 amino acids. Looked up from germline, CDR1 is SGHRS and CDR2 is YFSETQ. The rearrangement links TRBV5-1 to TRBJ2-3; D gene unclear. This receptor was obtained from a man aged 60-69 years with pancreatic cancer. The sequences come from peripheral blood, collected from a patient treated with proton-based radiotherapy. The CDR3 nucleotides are TGCGCCAGCAGCTTGGCAGATACGCAGTATTTT. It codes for CASSLADTQYF.